These 20 T cell receptor beta chains were sequenced from one sample in a study of cytomegalovirus exposure and HLA in healthy donors (dated by TCRdb to about 2017). Receptor libraries were prepared by the immunoSEQ multiplex PCR assay. A mixture of 60 forward primers for TCR Vbeta segments and 13 reverse primers for TCR Jbeta segments was used in the multiplex PCR. This immuneACCESS table, as held by TCRdb, lists in-frame sequences with V and J called but not all clones. Of the missing ones, under half trace to an unresolved V gene in checked studies; the others have no known cause. This sample gives 60,000 or so clones in total; more than 70% of them show up just once. Jointly, the top ten make up 20% to 25% of the sample. The sample comprised PBMCs. The receptors come from a woman in her 40s in good health and CMV-seropositive.

The chain has TRBV18 and TRBJ2-7, with 9 bases aligning to TRBD1. With V trimmed by 3 bases and J by 0 bases, 9 bases remained unmatched. CDR3 length equals 17 residues. CDR1 KGHSH and CDR2 LQKENI come from the germline V gene. CDR3 sequence (DNA): TGTGCCAGCTCACCGCTAATCCCGGGACAGGGCTCCTACGAGCAGTACTTC. Its protein is CASSPLIPGQGSYEQYF.

V and J are TRBV7-6 and TRBJ1-1; possible D gene TRBD1, 6 bases. Trimming removed 0 bases at V and 1 base at J, with 12 bases between. CDR3 length: 16 residues. The germline gives CDR1 SGHVS, CDR2 FNYEAQ. The CDR3: CASSLAEDRANTEAFF. The CDR3, as DNA: TGTGCCAGCAGCTTAGCGGAGGACAGAGCGAACACTGAAGCTTTCTTT.

The chain couples TRBV18 to TRBJ1-2; the match to TRBD1 covers 9 bases. V shed 6 bases and J 7 bases; nucleotides not matched to a gene: 12. The V gene's germline CDR1 is KGHSH and CDR2 LQKENI. The CDR3 totals 15 residues. CDR3 in amino acids: CASSPSDRGKGGYTF. The CDR3 nucleotides read TGTGCCAGCTCCCCGTCGGACAGGGGAAAAGGTGGCTACACCTTC. The full variable domain, its missing parts supplied by reference TRBV18 and TRBJ1-2, is NAGVMQNPRHLVRRRGQEARLRCSPMKGHSHVYWYRQLPEEGLKFMVYLQKENIIDESGMPKERFSAEFPKEGPSILRIQQVVRGDSAAYFCASSPSDRGKGGYTFGSGTRLTVV.

The V gene is TRBV7-3, the J gene TRBJ1-1, with a weak D call TRBD1 (5 bases). Between the trimmed V and J ends, which lost 2 bases and 4 bases, there was a span of 11 bases. The V gene's germline CDR1 is SGHTA and CDR2 FQGTGA. The CDR3 sequence is 14 residues long. CDR3 sequence: CASSLRGGGTEAFF. CDR3 sequence (DNA): TGTGCCAGCAGCTTACGGGGGGGTGGCACTGAAGCTTTCTTT.

J is TRBJ2-3 and V is TRBV2; 7 positions match TRBD1. This CDR3 contains 14 residues. Germline-derived CDR1 and CDR2 are SNHLY and FYNNEI. The V gene end was trimmed by 4 bases and the J gene end by 0 bases; junction bases not matched to a gene: 1. DNA of the CDR3: TGTGCCAGCAGTGTGGACAGGAGCACAGATACGCAGTATTTT. It is translated as CASSVDRSTDTQYF.

This clone was observed a few times. The CDR3 bases are TGTGCCAGCCGGACAGGGTTGGATACGCAGTATTTT. As protein: CASRTGLDTQYF. This chain connects TRBV2 to TRBJ2-3, with 8 bases matching TRBD1. Trimming took 8 bases from V and 6 from J; bases not matched to a gene: 4. The V gene's germline CDR1 is SNHLY and CDR2 FYNNEI. The CDR3 is 12 residues long.

The rearrangement joins TRBV10-3 to TRBJ2-6, with D perhaps matching TRBD2 (5 bases). This CDR3 has 17 amino acids. With 4 bases removed from V and 2 bases from J, the gap between germline ends came to 15 bases. Germline lookup yields CDR1 ENHRY and CDR2 SYGVKD. The CDR3 bases are TGTGCCATCAGTGCGGGTAGGAGGCTGGCTGGGGCCAACGTCCTGACTTTC. Translating it yields CAISAGRRLAGANVLTF.

The chain couples TRBV10-1 to TRBJ2-2; 8 bases are shared with TRBD2. V shed 5 bases and J 1 base; nucleotides not matched to a gene: 3. CDR1 is WNHNN, CDR2 SYGVQD, per germline (reference sequence). The length of the CDR3 is 15 residues. The CDR3 spells CASSTAGVNTGELFF. CDR3 DNA: TGCGCCAGCAGTACAGCGGGGGTGAACACCGGGGAGCTGTTTTTT.

About this clone: An end of the junction differs from the germline gene, which may be a read error. The chain links TRBV6-4 to TRBJ1-1; possible D gene TRBD1, 5 bases. Germline-derived CDR1 and CDR2 are MRHNA and SNTAGT. This CDR3 is built from 13 residues. The CDR3 sequence is CASSEGVGTEALF. CDR3 DNA sequence: TGTGCCAGCAGTGAAGGGGTGGGCACTGAAGCTCTCTTT.

This clone occurred a few times. The gene calls are TRBV5-5 and TRBJ1-1; 10 bases match TRBD1. The germline V gene has CDR1 SGHKS and CDR2 YYEKEE (reference sequence). This CDR3 is built from 13 residues. J was trimmed by 11 bases and V by 3 bases; bases with no gene match: 7. The CDR3 DNA follows: TGTGCCAGCAGCTCGACAGGGGGCAAGATGGCTTTCTTT. It codes for CASSSTGGKMAFF. Full variable domain (outside the CDR3, taken from reference TRBV5-5 and TRBJ1-1): DAGVTQSPTHLIKTRGQQVTLRCSPISGHKSVSWYQQVLGQGPQFIFQYYEKEERGRGNFPDRFSARQFPNYSSELNVNALLLGDSALYLCASSSTGGKMAFFGQGTRLTVV.

The rearrangement joins TRBV19 to TRBJ1-5, with a tentative D call TRBD1 (5 bases). CDR3 length: 17 amino acids. In germline, CDR1 is LNHDA, CDR2 SQIVND (reference sequence). The V and J ends lost 3 bases and 0 bases respectively, with 15 bases between them. This CDR3 reads CASSIFRGSDSNQPQHF. The CDR3 DNA reads TGTGCCAGTAGTATTTTTAGGGGTTCAGATAGCAATCAGCCCCAGCATTTT.

The J gene is TRBJ1-1, the V gene TRBV21-1; the table calls TRBD1, which could not be checked here. TRBV21-1 is designated a pseudogene. This CDR3 comprises 14 residues. The CDR3 DNA reads as TGTGCCAGCAGCAAAGAAGGGGCAGACACAGAAGCTTTCTTT. Its protein product is CASSKEGADTEAFF.

This clone was recorded once. The chain is built from TRBV18 and TRBJ1-2; possibly TRBD1 for D (5 bases). The CDR3 is 13 residues long. Germline-derived CDR1 and CDR2 are KGHSH and LQKENI. The V end lost 2 bases, the J end lost 6 bases, and 10 bases lay between the germline ends. This CDR3 is CASSPGPGNGYTF. The DNA of the CDR3 is TGTGCCAGCTCACCAGGACCAGGGAATGGCTACACCTTC.

The gene calls are TRBV15 and TRBJ2-7; TRBD2 matches 7 bases. Germline assignment: CDR1 LNHNV and CDR2 YYDKDF (reference sequence). This CDR3 comprises 16 residues. The J segment lost 0 bases and the V segment lost 1 base, leaving 6 bases of the junction unmatched. The CDR3 DNA reads TGTGCCACCAGCAGAGTGGGAGCGGGGCGCTCCTACGAGCAGTACTTC. Translating it yields CATSRVGAGRSYEQYF. The complete variable domain, with remaining parts taken from reference TRBV15 and TRBJ2-7, reads DAMVIQNPRYQVTQFGKPVTLSCSQTLNHNVMYWYQQKSSQAPKLLFHYYDKDFNNEADTPDNFQSRRPNTSFCFLDIRSPGLGDTAMYLCATSRVGAGRSYEQYFGPGTRLTVT.

This clone was observed a few times. The CDR3 here is CASRPFGGASGELFF. The DNA for the CDR3 is TGTGCCAGCCGGCCTTTCGGGGGGGCCTCCGGGGAGCTGTTTTTT. The genes are TRBV27 and TRBJ2-2, with 8 bases lining up with TRBD2. The CDR3 is made up of 15 amino acids. Trimming cost V 8 bases and J 6 bases; bases outside gene matches: 11. CDR1 and CDR2 from the germline V gene are MNHEY and SMNVEV (reference sequence).

V and J are TRBV2 and TRBJ1-4; D is possibly TRBD1 (6 bases). This CDR3 contains 17 residues. Trimming stripped 2 bases from V and 0 bases from J, with 13 bases between. Germline V gene lookup returns CDR1 SNHLY and CDR2 FYNNEI. In DNA form, the CDR3 reads TGTGCCAGCAGTGAACGAGGGGGTTCGGCAACTAATGAAAAACTGTTTTTT. It translates to CASSERGGSATNEKLFF.

The rearrangement uses TRBV10-3 and TRBJ1-1; D ambiguous. Germline V gives CDR1 ENHRY, CDR2 SYGVKD. The CDR3 covers 13 residues. The V gene lost 4 bases and the J gene lost 1 base, with 7 bases spanning the gap. CDR3 coding DNA: TGTGCCATCAGTGTTACACAGAACACTGAAGCTTTCTTT. This gives the protein CAISVTQNTEAFF.

The rearrangement joins TRBV7-9 to TRBJ2-1; 8 bases align to TRBD2. The CDR3 consists of 14 residues. After removal of 1 base from V and 7 bases from J, the junction contained 3 bases not matched to a gene. Germline V lookup: CDR1 SEHNR, CDR2 FQNEAQ (reference sequence). This chain's CDR3 is CASSLEGLGNEQFF. The CDR3 coding sequence is TGTGCCAGCAGCTTAGAGGGACTAGGGAATGAGCAGTTCTTC.

This sequence joins TRBV7-2 and TRBJ1-2; perhaps TRBD1 as D (5 bases). The length of the CDR3 is 16 residues. V lost 5 bases and J lost 4, with 20 bases in between. Germline CDR1 and CDR2: SGHTA and FQGNSA. The CDR3 reads CASSLPGRGVLYGYTF. In nucleotides, the CDR3 is TGTGCCAGCAGCCTCCCGGGGAGGGGTGTCCTCTATGGCTACACCTTC.

J is TRBJ1-2 and V is TRBV29-1, with 8 positions matching TRBD1. The CDR3 runs 12 residues. CDR1 and CDR2 from the germline V gene are SQVTM and ANQGSEA. V lost 5 bases, J lost 4 bases, and 3 bases stayed unmatched. CDR3 protein: CSVKGQAYGYTF. The CDR3, as DNA: TGCAGCGTTAAGGGACAGGCCTATGGCTACACCTTC.